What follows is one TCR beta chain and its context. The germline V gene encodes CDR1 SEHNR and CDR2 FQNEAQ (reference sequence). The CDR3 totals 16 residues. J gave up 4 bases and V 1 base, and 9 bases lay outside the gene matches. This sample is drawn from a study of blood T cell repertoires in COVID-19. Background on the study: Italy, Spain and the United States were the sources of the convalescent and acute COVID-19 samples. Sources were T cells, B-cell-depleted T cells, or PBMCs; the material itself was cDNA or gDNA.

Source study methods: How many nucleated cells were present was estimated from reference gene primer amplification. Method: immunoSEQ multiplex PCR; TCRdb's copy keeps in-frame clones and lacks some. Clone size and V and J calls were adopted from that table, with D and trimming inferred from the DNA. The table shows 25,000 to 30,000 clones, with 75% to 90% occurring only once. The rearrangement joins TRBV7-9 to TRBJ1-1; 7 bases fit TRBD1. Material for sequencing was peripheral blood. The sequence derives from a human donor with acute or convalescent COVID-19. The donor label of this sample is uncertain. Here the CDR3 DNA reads TGTGCCAGCAGCTTAGAAGGGGGCAGGGCAGGCACTGAAGCTTTCTTT. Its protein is CASSLEGGRAGTEAFF.